This record concerns one T cell receptor beta chain sequence. Under the authors' procedure: Researchers report that nucleated cell counts were estimated from reference gene primer amplification. Repertoires were generated with immunoSEQ multiplex PCR, while TCRdb's copy carries only in-frame clones and drops some. V and J calls plus clone size are reproduced from that table; the DNA served to infer D and trimming. The table lists roughly 140,000 clones, over 70% of them singletons. This sample stems from a study of blood T cell repertoires in COVID-19. For the study at large: Italy, Spain and the United States were the sources of the convalescent and acute COVID-19 samples. The analysed material was cDNA or gDNA that came from T cells, B-cell-depleted T cells, or PBMCs.

From germline, CDR1 is SGDLS and CDR2 YYNGEE. J was trimmed by 6 bases and V by 0 bases; bases with no gene match: 9. The length of the CDR3 is 17 residues. The material sequenced was peripheral blood. The chain uses TRBV9 and TRBJ2-1; TRBD2 aligns across 10 bases. The TCR comes from a man between 45 and 60 years old with active or convalescent COVID-19. CDR3 in DNA: TGTGCCAGCAGCGTAGCAAGGAAACTAGCGGGGTTCAATGAGCAGTTCTTC. Amino acid sequence: CASSVARKLAGFNEQFF.